What follows describes a single T cell receptor (beta chain). The sample originates from a study of blood T cell repertoires in COVID-19. For the study at large: Whether acute or convalescent, the COVID-19 samples came from the United States, Italy and Spain. PBMCs, B-cell-depleted T cells, or T cells provided the cDNA or gDNA that made up the material.

Methods used by the authors: The authors estimated nucleated cell counts from reference gene primer amplification. Method: immunoSEQ multiplex PCR; TCRdb's copy keeps in-frame clones and lacks some. The D gene and trimming were derived from the DNA, and the V and J assignments and clone size from that table. This table has 100,000 to 150,000 clones, around 86% appearing once. V was shortened by 9 bases and J by 5 bases, with 10 bases between the two germline ends. This CDR3 contains 11 residues. Per germline, CDR1 KGHSH and CDR2 LQKENI. The material sequenced was peripheral blood. The sequence derives from a man aged 35-49 years with active or convalescent COVID-19. The rearrangement joins TRBV18 to TRBJ2-5; D is undetermined. For the CDR3, the DNA is TGTGCCAGTTTGATACAGGAGACCCAGTACTTC. Amino acid sequence: CASLIQETQYF.